This T cell receptor beta chain was captured in a study of T cells expressing NK-cell markers. For the study at large: It was sorted CD3+CD56-NKG2C+, CD3+CD56+NKG2C- and CD3+CD56+NKG2C+ T cells that provided the TCR beta repertoires. Sequencing covered eight donors, seven HCMV-seropositive and one seronegative.

The length of the CDR3 is 16 residues. In germline, CDR1 is MNHEY, CDR2 SMNVEV (reference sequence). TCRdb reprocessed the 5' RACE reads and keeps a single row for each CDR3 protein, giving no DNA. The sample totals about 550,000 distinct CDR3 sequences. Study-level findings and limits: Unclear, still, was the HCMV specificity of the expanded NKG2C+ T cell clones.

A word on this clonotype: Its antigen is as yet unknown.

The TCR sequence derives from a man aged 18 to 30 in good health. Sample: blood T cells: a sorted CD56 or NKG2C T cell subset, CD4+ or CD8+ T cells, or bulk PBMC T cells (not recorded which). The chain combines TRBV27 with TRBJ1-5; TCRdb returns TRBD1, unconfirmable since there is no DNA. The CDR3 sequence is CASSDGTGWVNQPQHF.